Given below is one T cell receptor beta chain in context. The data belong to a study of blood T cell repertoires in COVID-19. Turning to the study itself: COVID-19 samples from acute and convalescent phases originated in the United States, Italy and Spain.

V was trimmed by 4 bases and J by 1 base, leaving 11 bases between them. CDR1 is SQVTM, CDR2 ANQGSEA, per germline. The CDR3 consists of 13 residues. Here immunoSEQ multiplex PCR was the method, and the copy in TCRdb shows in-frame clones only, minus some. The top ten hold roughly 9.9% of the sample, which has approximately 330,000 clones, 87% seen once. The sample was peripheral blood. This TCR derives from a man aged 25-45 years with COVID-19, enrolled during active disease. This chain links TRBV29-1 with TRBJ2-7; maybe TRBD2 (6 bases). The CDR3 region has the DNA TGCAGCGTTGGACCGGGACTGTCCTACGAGCAGTACTTC. Its translation: CSVGPGLSYEQYF.